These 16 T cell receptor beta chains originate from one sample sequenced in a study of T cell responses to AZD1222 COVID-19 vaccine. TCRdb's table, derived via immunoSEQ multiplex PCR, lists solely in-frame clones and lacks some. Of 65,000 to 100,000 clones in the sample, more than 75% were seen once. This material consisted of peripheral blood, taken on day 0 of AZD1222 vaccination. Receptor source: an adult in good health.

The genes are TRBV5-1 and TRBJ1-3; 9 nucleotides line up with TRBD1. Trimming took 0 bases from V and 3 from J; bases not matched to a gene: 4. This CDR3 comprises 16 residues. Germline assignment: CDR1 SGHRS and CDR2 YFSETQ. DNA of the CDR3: TGCGCCAGCAGCTTGGCCGGGACAGGGTATGGAAACACCATATATTTT. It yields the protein CASSLAGTGYGNTIYF.

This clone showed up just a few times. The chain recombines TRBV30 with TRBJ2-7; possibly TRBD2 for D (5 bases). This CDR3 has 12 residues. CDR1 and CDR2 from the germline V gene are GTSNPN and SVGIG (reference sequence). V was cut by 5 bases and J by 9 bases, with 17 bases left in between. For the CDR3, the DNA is TGTGCCTGGGGCGACGGAGGAGGCGGGCAGTACTTC. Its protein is CAWGDGGGGQYF. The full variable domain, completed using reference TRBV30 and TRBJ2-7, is SQTIHQWPATLVQPVGSPLSLECTVEGTSNPNLYWYRQAAGRGLQLLFYSVGIGQISSEVPQNLSASRPQDRQFILSSKKLLLSDSGFYLCAWGDGGGGQYFGPGTRLTVT.

CDR3 region: CASSPGLDSTDTQYF. DNA for the CDR3: TGCGCCAGCAGCCCGGGACTAGATAGCACAGATACGCAGTATTTT. This sequence joins TRBV5-1 and TRBJ2-3; 8 positions agree with TRBD2. Per germline, CDR1 SGHRS and CDR2 YFSETQ. The V gene end was trimmed by 4 bases and the J gene end by 0 bases; junction bases not matched to a gene: 4. This CDR3 has 15 residues.

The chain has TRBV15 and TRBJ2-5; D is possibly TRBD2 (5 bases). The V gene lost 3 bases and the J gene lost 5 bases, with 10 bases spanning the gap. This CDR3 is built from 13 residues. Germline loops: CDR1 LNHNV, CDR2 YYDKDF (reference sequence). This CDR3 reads CATSRSSRETQYF. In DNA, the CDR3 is TGTGCCACCAGCAGGTCTAGCAGGGAGACCCAGTACTTC. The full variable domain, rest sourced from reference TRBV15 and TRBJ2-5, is DAMVIQNPRYQVTQFGKPVTLSCSQTLNHNVMYWYQQKSSQAPKLLFHYYDKDFNNEADTPDNFQSRRPNTSFCFLDIRSPGLGDTAMYLCATSRSSRETQYFGPGTRLLVL.

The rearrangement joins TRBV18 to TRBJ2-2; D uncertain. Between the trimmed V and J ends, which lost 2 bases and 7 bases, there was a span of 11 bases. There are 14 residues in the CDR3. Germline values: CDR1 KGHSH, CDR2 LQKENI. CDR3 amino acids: CASSPSGGIGELFF. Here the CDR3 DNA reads TGTGCCAGCTCACCATCCGGCGGAATCGGGGAGCTGTTTTTT.

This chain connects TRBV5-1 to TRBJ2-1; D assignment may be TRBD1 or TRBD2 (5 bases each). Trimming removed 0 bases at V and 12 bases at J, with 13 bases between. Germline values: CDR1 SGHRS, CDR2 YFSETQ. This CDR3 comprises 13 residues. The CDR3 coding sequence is TGCGCCAGCAGCTTGGGAGGGGATGCAGGGCAGTTCTTC. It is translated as CASSLGGDAGQFF.

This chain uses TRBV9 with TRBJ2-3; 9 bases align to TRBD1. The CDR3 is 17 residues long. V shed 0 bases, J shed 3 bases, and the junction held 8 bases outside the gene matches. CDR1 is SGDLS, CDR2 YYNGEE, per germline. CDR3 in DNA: TGTGCCAGCAGCGTAGGCCCACAGGGGGCGCCGACAGATACGCAGTATTTT. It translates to CASSVGPQGAPTDTQYF. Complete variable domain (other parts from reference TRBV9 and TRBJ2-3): DSGVTQTPKHLITATGQRVTLRCSPRSGDLSVYWYQQSLDQGLQFLIQYYNGEERAKGNILERFSAQQFPDLHSELNLSSLELGDSALYFCASSVGPQGAPTDTQYFGPGTRLTVL.

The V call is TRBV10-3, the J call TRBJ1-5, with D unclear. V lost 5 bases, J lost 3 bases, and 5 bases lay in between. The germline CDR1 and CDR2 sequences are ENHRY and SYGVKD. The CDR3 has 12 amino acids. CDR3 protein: CAISPDNQPQHF. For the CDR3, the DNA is TGTGCCATCAGTCCGGACAATCAGCCCCAGCATTTT.

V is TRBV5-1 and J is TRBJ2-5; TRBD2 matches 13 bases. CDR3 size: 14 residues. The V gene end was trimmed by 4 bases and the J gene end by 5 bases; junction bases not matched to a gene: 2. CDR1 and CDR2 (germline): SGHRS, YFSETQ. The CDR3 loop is CASSTSGGAETQYF. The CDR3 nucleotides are TGCGCCAGCAGCACTAGCGGGGGGGCCGAGACCCAGTACTTC.

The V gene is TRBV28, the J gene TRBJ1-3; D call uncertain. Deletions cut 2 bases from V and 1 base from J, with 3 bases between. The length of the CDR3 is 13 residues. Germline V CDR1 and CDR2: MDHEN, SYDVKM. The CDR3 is CASSLESGNTIYF. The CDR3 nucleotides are TGTGCCAGCAGTTTAGAGTCTGGAAACACCATATATTTT.

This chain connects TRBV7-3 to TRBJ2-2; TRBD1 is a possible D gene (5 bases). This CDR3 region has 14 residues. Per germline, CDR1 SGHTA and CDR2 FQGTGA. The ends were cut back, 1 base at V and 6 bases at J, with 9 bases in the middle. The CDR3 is CASSLSRGAGELFF. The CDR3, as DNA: TGTGCCAGCAGCTTAAGTAGGGGCGCCGGGGAGCTGTTTTTT.

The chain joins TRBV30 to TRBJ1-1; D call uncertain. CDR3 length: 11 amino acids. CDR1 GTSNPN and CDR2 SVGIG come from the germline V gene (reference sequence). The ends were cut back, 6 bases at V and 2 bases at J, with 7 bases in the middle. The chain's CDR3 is CACQRNTEAFF. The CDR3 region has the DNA TGTGCCTGCCAGCGAAACACTGAAGCTTTCTTT.

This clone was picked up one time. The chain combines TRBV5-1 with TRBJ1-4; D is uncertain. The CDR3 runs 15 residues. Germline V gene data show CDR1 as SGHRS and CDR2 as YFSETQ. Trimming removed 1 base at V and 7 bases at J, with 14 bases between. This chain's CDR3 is CASSLLEGSPEKLFF. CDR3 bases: TGCGCCAGCAGCTTGTTGGAGGGTTCTCCTGAAAAACTGTTTTTT.

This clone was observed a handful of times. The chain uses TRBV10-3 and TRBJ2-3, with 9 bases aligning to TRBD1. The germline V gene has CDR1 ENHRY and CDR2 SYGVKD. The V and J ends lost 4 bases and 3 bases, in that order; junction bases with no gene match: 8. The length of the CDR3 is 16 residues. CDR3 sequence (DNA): TGTGCCATCAGTGGGGGACAGGGACGGGCGACAGATACGCAGTATTTT. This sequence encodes CAISGGQGRATDTQYF.

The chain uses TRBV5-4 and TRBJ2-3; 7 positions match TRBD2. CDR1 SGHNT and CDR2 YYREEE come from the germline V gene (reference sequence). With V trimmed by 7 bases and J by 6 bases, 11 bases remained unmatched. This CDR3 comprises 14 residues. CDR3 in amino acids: CASRRLAEGDTQYF. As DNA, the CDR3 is TGTGCCAGCCGCCGGCTAGCGGAGGGGGATACGCAGTATTTT.

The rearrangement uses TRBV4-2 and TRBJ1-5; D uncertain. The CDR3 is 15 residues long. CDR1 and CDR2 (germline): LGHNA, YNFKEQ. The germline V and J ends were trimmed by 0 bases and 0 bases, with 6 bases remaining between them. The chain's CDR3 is CASSQEEYSNQPQHF. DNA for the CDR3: TGTGCCAGCAGCCAAGAGGAGTATAGCAATCAGCCCCAGCATTTT.